This is a list of T cell receptor beta chains from one sample in a study of blood T cell repertoires in COVID-19. The repertoire was sequenced with immunoSEQ multiplex PCR; TCRdb's copy has only in-frame clones and lacks some. The table records some 240,000 clones, 70% to 85% of them present only once. The sample comprised peripheral blood. The receptor source for this set is a woman older than 75 with acute or convalescent COVID-19. CDR3s include the opening cysteine and the closing phenylalanine or tryptophan. The D gene is left open where the match is weak. Part of the rows lack a size; the others show once, few, many or a class for expanded clones.

abundance,d_gene,j_gene,v_gene,len,CDR3nt,CDR3aa
NA,NA,TRBJ1-2,TRBV11-2,14,TGTGCCAGCAGCTCAGCGGGACTGTTTTATGGCTACACCTTC,CASSSAGLFYGYTF
NA,TRBD1,TRBJ2-2,TRBV24-1,16,TGTGCCACCAGTGACCGGACAGGGGGGGATGGCGGGGAGCTGTTTTTT,CATSDRTGGDGGELFF
NA,NA,TRBJ1-6,TRBV3-1/TRBV3-2,14,TGTGCCAGCAGCCAAATAGCAACTAATTCACCCCTCCACTTT,CASSQIATNSPLHF
once,TRBD1,TRBJ2-7,TRBV19,14,TGTGCCAGTAGTCTGGGACAGGGCCCCCACGAGCAGTACTTC,CASSLGQGPHEQYF
NA,NA,TRBJ2-2,TRBV19,16,TGTGCCAGTAGTATGCGGGGTATCGCGAACACCGGGGAGCTGTTTTTT,CASSMRGIANTGELFF
few,TRBD1,TRBJ2-7,TRBV4-1,16,TGCGCCAGCAGCCAGGAGGGACAGGGGGCACGCTACGAGCAGTACTTC,CASSQEGQGARYEQYF
NA,TRBD2,TRBJ2-5,TRBV3-1/TRBV3-2,17,TGTGCCAGCAGCCAAGTCGCAGGGGTAGCGGGGCTGGAGACCCAGTACTTC,CASSQVAGVAGLETQYF
few,TRBD1,TRBJ1-2,TRBV6-5,14,TGTGCCAGCAGTCTGGTCCCAGGGGGCTATGGCTACACCTTC,CASSLVPGGYGYTF
NA,TRBD1,TRBJ1-1,TRBV2,17,TGTGCCAGCAGGTCGGACAGGGGGCAATTTAAGAACACTGAAGCTTTCTTT,CASRSDRGQFKNTEAFF
once,NA,TRBJ1-2,TRBV24-1,15,TGTGCCACCAGTGATTCCAAGGGGCTGGGCTATGGCTACACCTTC,CATSDSKGLGYGYTF
NA,TRBD2,TRBJ2-1,TRBV28,15,TGTGCCAGCACCAATCCTAGCGGGGCGAGGAATGAGCAGTTCTTC,CASTNPSGARNEQFF
NA,TRBD2,TRBJ2-1,TRBV5-1,15,TGCGCCAGCAGCCTCGGGACTAGCGGGGGTTCTGAGCAGTTCTTC,CASSLGTSGGSEQFF
NA,NA,TRBJ1-2,TRBV7-9,13,TGTGCCAGCAGCTTAGGAGGCAGGGTTGGCTACACCTTC,CASSLGGRVGYTF
NA,TRBD1,TRBJ1-3,TRBV28,18,TGTGCCAGCAGTGGGACAGATTACGCCCGAATCTCTGGAAACACCATATATTTT,CASSGTDYARISGNTIYF
NA,TRBD1,TRBJ2-7,TRBV10-1,14,TGCGCCGGCAGCCCGGACAGGTACTCCTACGAGCAGTACTTC,CAGSPDRYSYEQYF
NA,NA,TRBJ2-7,TRBV28,14,TGTGCCAGCAGTTCAATGTCCCTTGGGGGGAAGGTGGACTTC,CASSSMSLGGKVDF
many,NA,TRBJ2-6,TRBV29-1,14,TGCAGCGTTGAAGAAGGGGTTGGGGCCAACGTCCTGACTTTC,CSVEEGVGANVLTF
once,NA,TRBJ2-3,TRBV5-6,15,TGTGCCAGCAGCTTGATCGGCAGCGGCACAGATACGCAGTATTTT,CASSLIGSGTDTQYF
NA,TRBD1,TRBJ1-2,TRBV19,13,TGTGCCACCGTCGGACAGGGCCTCTATGGCTACACCTTC,CATVGQGLYGYTF
NA,NA,TRBJ2-7,TRBV6-5,15,TGTGCCAGCAGTCTGAACGGTCTAGGATCCTACGAGCAGTACTTC,CASSLNGLGSYEQYF
NA,TRBD1,TRBJ1-4,TRBV6-5,15,TGTGCCAGCAGTCAACGGACAGGGGGCGGTGAAAAACTGTTTTTT,CASSQRTGGGEKLFF
NA,TRBD1,TRBJ2-7,TRBV27,13,TGTGCCAGCAGTTCGACAGGGTATCACGAGCAGTACTTC,CASSSTGYHEQYF
NA,NA,TRBJ1-4,TRBV7-9,16,TGTGCCAGCAGCTGGGGACCCGGGGGGGTGAATGAAAAACTGTTTTTT,CASSWGPGGVNEKLFF
NA,TRBD1,TRBJ1-1,TRBV19,16,TGTGCCAGTAGTACCCGGGACAGGGGAATGTACACTGAAGCTTTCTTT,CASSTRDRGMYTEAFF
NA,NA,TRBJ1-1,TRBV19,15,TGTGCCAGTACCCCCAGGGAGGGTGGGTCCACTGAAGCTTTCTTT,CASTPREGGSTEAFF
NA,TRBD1,TRBJ1-3,TRBV6-5,15,TGTGCCAGGAGCCCGGGACAGGGGGCTGGAAACACCATATATTTT,CARSPGQGAGNTIYF
many,TRBD1,TRBJ1-4,TRBV15,14,TGTGCCACCAGCCCGGGACAGTATAATGAAAAACTGTTTTTT,CATSPGQYNEKLFF
NA,NA,TRBJ1-1,TRBV2,13,TGTGCCAGCACTCCCCAGGGAAGTGGTGAAGCTTTCTTT,CASTPQGSGEAFF
NA,NA,TRBJ1-5,TRBV12-3/TRBV12-4,12,TGTGCCAGCAGTTCGGGGGGTCAGCCCCAGCATTTT,CASSSGGQPQHF
NA,TRBD1,TRBJ2-7,TRBV5-1,14,TGCGCCAGCAGCGAGGGACAGATGGGCTACGAGCAGTACTTC,CASSEGQMGYEQYF
few,TRBD1,TRBJ1-3,TRBV7-8,15,TGTGCCAGCAGCTTGCCAGGGGGCTCTGGAAACACCATATATTTT,CASSLPGGSGNTIYF
NA,NA,TRBJ1-2,TRBV6-1,15,TGTGCCAGCAGTGAGCGGGGGGGCCCGAACTATGGCTACACCTTC,CASSERGGPNYGYTF
NA,NA,TRBJ1-2,TRBV10-3,12,TGTGCCATCACCCCGGACAGATATGGCTACACCTTC,CAITPDRYGYTF
NA,TRBD1,TRBJ2-3,TRBV4-2,14,TGTGCCAGCAGCCGCGACAGGGGGCCAGATACGCAGTATTTT,CASSRDRGPDTQYF
NA,NA,TRBJ1-3,TRBV7-9,16,TGTGCCAGCAGCTTAGGGCGGGGTGTTGCTGGAAACACCATATATTTT,CASSLGRGVAGNTIYF
NA,NA,TRBJ1-5,TRBV19,14,TGTGCCAGTAGTAATCAGGGGCGGGGGCAGCCCCAGCATTTT,CASSNQGRGQPQHF
NA,NA,TRBJ1-2,TRBV6-6,13,TGTGCCAGCCTAGGGGGAGGGATTACGGGCTACACCTTC,CASLGGGITGYTF
NA,NA,TRBJ1-3,TRBV5-5,13,TGTGCCAGCAGCTTGACAGGAGGAAACACCATATATTTT,CASSLTGGNTIYF
NA,TRBD1,TRBJ2-1,TRBV18,15,TGTGCCAGCTCATTTAGGGACAGGGGATACAATGAGCAGTTCTTC,CASSFRDRGYNEQFF
NA,TRBD2,TRBJ2-2,TRBV2,14,TGTGCCAGCAGTGAGCTAGCGGGTTTCGGGGAGCTGTTTTTT,CASSELAGFGELFF
NA,TRBD1,TRBJ2-3,TRBV19,17,TGTGCCAGTAGTTTAACAGGGGCGGTCCGGGGTACAGATACGCAGTATTTT,CASSLTGAVRGTDTQYF
NA,TRBD1,TRBJ1-4,TRBV24-1,16,TGTGCCACCAGTGATATGGGGGACAGGGGGGACGAAAAACTGTTTTTT,CATSDMGDRGDEKLFF
NA,NA,TRBJ1-2,TRBV3-1/TRBV3-2,15,TGTGCCAGCAGCAAGTGGAGTTCAGGGAACTATGGCTACACCTTC,CASSKWSSGNYGYTF
NA,TRBD2,TRBJ2-1,TRBV28,19,TGTGCCAGCAGGCGAAATCCCCAGCGGGGGGGCGTTTCCTACAATGAGCAGTTCTTC,CASRRNPQRGGVSYNEQFF
NA,TRBD2,TRBJ2-7,TRBV7-9,14,TGTGCCAGCATCCCCGCTGCGGGGGTGAACGAGCAGTACTTC,CASIPAAGVNEQYF
NA,NA,TRBJ1-1,TRBV6-5,14,TGTGCCAGCAGTTACAAATCTCGGAACACTGAAGCTTTCTTT,CASSYKSRNTEAFF
NA,NA,TRBJ1-4,TRBV3-1/TRBV3-2,14,TGTGCCAGCAGCGGCCGGGACACCAGGGAAAAACTGTTTTTT,CASSGRDTREKLFF
few,NA,TRBJ2-7,TRBV3-1/TRBV3-2,15,TGTGCCAGCAGCCAAGGTTGGCGGAGCTCCTACGAGCAGTACTTC,CASSQGWRSSYEQYF
NA,TRBD2,TRBJ2-7,TRBV2,14,TGTGCCATCCGAGGGCTAGCGGGGGTAGGCGAGCAGTACTTC,CAIRGLAGVGEQYF
once,NA,TRBJ2-1,TRBV3-1/TRBV3-2,13,TGTGCCAGCAGCCCCCAGGGAATAGCTGAGCAGTTCTTC,CASSPQGIAEQFF
NA,TRBD1,TRBJ2-5,TRBV15,17,TGTGCCACCAGCAGAAATATGGGACAGGGGGCAGGAGAGACCCAGTACTTC,CATSRNMGQGAGETQYF
NA,NA,TRBJ2-5,TRBV5-1,12,TGCGCCAGCAGCCGGGAGCTCGAGACCCAGTACTTC,CASSRELETQYF
NA,NA,TRBJ1-3,TRBV6-6,15,TGTGCCAGCAGTTGGAGGGGGGGCCCTGGAAACACCATATATTTT,CASSWRGGPGNTIYF
NA,NA,TRBJ1-1,TRBV20-1,11,TGCGCCGGGGAGTGGGACACTGAAGCTTTCTTT,CAGEWDTEAFF
NA,TRBD1,TRBJ1-6,TRBV7-8,15,TGTGCCAGCAGCGATAGGGGGACAGGGAGGTCACCCCTCCACTTT,CASSDRGTGRSPLHF
NA,NA,TRBJ1-5,TRBV18,14,TGTGCCAGCTCACCAGACACCGGGGATCAGCCCCAGCATTTT,CASSPDTGDQPQHF
NA,TRBD1,TRBJ2-3,TRBV10-3,15,TGTGCCATCAGTGACAGGACAGGGAGGACAGATACGCAGTATTTT,CAISDRTGRTDTQYF
few,NA,TRBJ2-2,TRBV10-1,13,TGCGCCAGCAGTGCGAGACAGGACAGGGAGCTGTTTTTT,CASSARQDRELFF
NA,NA,TRBJ2-4,TRBV2,14,TGTGCCAGCAGTGAAGTAATGGGGGCAAACATTCAGTACTTC,CASSEVMGANIQYF
NA,TRBD1,TRBJ2-7,TRBV5-1,15,TGCGCCAGCAGCTTGGGGGGACAGGGTAGCTACGAGCAGTACTTC,CASSLGGQGSYEQYF